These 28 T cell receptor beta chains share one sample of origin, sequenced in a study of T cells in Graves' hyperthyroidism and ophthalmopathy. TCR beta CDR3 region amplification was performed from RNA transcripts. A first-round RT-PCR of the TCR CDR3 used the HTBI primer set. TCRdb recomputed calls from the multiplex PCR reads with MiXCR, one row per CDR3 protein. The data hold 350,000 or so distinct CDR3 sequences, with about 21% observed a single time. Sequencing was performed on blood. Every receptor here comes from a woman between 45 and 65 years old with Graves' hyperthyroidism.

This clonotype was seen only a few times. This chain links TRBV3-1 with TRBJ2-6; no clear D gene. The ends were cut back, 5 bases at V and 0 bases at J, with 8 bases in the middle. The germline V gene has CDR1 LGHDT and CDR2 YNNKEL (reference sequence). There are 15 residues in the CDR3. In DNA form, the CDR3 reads TGTGCCAGCAGCGACGGAAGCTCTGGGGCCAACGTCCTGACTTTC. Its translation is CASSDGSSGANVLTF. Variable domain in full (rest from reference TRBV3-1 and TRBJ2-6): DTAVSQTPKYLVTQMGNDKSIKCEQNLGHDTMYWYKQDSKKFLKIMFSYNNKELIINETVPNRFSPKSPDKAHLNLHINSLELGDSAVYFCASSDGSSGANVLTFGAGSRLTVL.

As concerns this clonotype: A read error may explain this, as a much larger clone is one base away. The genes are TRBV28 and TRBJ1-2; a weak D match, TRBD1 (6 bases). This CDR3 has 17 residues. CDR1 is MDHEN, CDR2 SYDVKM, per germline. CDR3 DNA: TGTGCCAGCAGTCTTCCTGGGTCTTCGGCGGGGGGCTATGGCTGCACCTTC. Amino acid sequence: CASSLPGSSAGGYGCTF.

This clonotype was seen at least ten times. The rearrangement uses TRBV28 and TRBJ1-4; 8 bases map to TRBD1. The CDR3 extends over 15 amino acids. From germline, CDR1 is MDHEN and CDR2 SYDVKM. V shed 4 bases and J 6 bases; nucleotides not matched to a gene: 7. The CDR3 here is CASSSRTGPHEKLFF. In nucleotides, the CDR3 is TGTGCCAGCAGTTCCCGGACAGGGCCTCATGAAAAACTGTTTTTT.

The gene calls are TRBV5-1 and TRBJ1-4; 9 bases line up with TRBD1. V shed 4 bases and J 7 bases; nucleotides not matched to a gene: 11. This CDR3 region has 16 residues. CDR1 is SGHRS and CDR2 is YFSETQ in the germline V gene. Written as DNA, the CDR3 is TGCGCCAGCAGCCCACGGACAGGGGTCCCCCTTGAAAAACTGTTTTTT. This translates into CASSPRTGVPLEKLFF.

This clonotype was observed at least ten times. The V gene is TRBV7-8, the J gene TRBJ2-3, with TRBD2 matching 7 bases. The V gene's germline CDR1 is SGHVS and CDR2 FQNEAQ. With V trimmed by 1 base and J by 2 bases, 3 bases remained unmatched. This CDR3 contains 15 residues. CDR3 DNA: TGTGCCAGCAGCTTAGGGACTAGTTACACAGATACGCAGTATTTT. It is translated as CASSLGTSYTDTQYF. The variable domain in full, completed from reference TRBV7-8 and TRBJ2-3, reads GAGVSQSPRYKVAKRGQDVALRCDPISGHVSLFWYQQALGQGPEFLTYFQNEAQLDKSGLPSDRFFAERPEGSVSTLKIQRTQQEDSAVYLCASSLGTSYTDTQYFGPGTRLTVL.

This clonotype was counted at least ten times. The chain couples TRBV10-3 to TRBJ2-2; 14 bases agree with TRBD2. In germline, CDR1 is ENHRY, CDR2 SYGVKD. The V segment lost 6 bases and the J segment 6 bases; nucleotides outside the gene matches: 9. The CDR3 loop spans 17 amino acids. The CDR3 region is CAIRTSGGAPSPGELFF. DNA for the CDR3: TGTGCCATCAGGACTAGCGGGGGGGCCCCGAGCCCCGGGGAGCTGTTTTTT.

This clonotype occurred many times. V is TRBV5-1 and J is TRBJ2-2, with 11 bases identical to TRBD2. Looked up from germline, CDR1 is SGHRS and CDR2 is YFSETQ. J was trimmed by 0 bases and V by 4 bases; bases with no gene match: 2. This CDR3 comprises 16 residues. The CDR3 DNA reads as TGCGCCAGCAGCGTACTAGCGGGGGCGAACACCGGGGAGCTGTTTTTT. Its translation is CASSVLAGANTGELFF.

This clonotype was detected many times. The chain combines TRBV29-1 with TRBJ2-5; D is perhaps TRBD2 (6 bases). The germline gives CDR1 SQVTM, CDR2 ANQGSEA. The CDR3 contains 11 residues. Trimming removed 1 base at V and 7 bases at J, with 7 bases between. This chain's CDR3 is CSVEGRGTQYF. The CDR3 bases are TGCAGCGTTGAAGGGCGGGGGACCCAGTACTTC. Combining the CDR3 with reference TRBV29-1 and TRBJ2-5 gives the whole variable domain SAVISQKPSRDICQRGTSLTIQCQVDSQVTMMFWYRQQPGQSLTLIATANQGSEATYESGFVIDKFPISRPNLTFSTLTVSNMSPEDSSIYLCSVEGRGTQYFGPGTRLLVL.

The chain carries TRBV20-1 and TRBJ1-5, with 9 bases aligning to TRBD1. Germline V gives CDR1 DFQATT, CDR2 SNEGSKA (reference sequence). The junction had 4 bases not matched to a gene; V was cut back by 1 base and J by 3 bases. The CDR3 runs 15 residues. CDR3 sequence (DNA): TGCAGTGCTAGAGGTGGGACAGGGATCAATCAGCCCCAGCATTTT. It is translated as CSARGGTGINQPQHF.

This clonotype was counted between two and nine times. CDR3 protein: CAWSVAGADNQPQHF. CDR3 DNA: TGTGCCTGGAGTGTAGCAGGCGCTGACAATCAGCCCCAGCATTTT. The V gene is TRBV30, the J gene TRBJ1-5; D is undetermined. The CDR3 totals 15 residues. V was shortened by 0 bases and J by 3 bases, with 12 bases between the two germline ends. Looked up from germline, CDR1 is GTSNPN and CDR2 is SVGIG (reference sequence). The variable domain in full, completed from reference TRBV30 and TRBJ1-5, reads SQTIHQWPATLVQPVGSPLSLECTVEGTSNPNLYWYRQAAGRGLQLLFYSVGIGQISSEVPQNLSASRPQDRQFILSSKKLLLSDSGFYLCAWSVAGADNQPQHFGDGTRLSIL.

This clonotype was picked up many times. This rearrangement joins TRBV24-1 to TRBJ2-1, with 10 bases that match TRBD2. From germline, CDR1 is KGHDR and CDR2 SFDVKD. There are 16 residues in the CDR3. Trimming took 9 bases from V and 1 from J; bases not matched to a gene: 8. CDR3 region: CATGDASGRSYNEQFF. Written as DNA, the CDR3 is TGTGCCACCGGGGATGCTAGCGGGAGATCCTACAATGAGCAGTTCTTC.

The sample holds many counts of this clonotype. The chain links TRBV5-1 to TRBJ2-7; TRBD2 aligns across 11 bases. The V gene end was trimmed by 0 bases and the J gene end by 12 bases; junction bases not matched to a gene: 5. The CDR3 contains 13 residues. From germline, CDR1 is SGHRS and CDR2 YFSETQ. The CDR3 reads CASSLETSGTGYF. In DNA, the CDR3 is TGCGCCAGCAGCTTGGAGACTAGCGGGACCGGGTACTTC.

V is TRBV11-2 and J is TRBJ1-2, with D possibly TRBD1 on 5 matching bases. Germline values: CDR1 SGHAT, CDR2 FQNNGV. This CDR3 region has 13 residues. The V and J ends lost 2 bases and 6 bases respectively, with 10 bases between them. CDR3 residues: CASSLRAGDGYTF. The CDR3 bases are TGTGCCAGCAGCTTAAGAGCGGGGGATGGCTACACCTTC.

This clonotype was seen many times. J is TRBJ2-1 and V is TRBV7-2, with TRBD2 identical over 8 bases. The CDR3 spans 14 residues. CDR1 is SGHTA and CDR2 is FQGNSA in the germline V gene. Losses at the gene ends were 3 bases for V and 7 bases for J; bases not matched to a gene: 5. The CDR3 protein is CASSLTSAVNEQFF. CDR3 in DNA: TGTGCCAGCAGCTTGACTAGCGCGGTGAATGAGCAGTTCTTC.

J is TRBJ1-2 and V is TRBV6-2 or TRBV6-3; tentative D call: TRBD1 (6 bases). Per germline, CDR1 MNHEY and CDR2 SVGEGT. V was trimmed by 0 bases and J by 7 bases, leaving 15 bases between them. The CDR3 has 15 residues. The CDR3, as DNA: TGTGCCAGCAGTTACTCGGGATGGGCAGGGGCTGGCTACACCTTC. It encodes CASSYSGWAGAGYTF.

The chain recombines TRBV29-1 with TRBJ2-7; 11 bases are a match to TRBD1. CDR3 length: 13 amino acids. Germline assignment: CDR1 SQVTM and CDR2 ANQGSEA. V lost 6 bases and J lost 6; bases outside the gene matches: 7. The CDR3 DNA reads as TGCAGCGTCGAAAGGACAGGGGGCGGCGAGCAGTACTTC. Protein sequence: CSVERTGGGEQYF.

The CDR3 DNA follows: TGTGCCAGCAGTCGTGGTGGACAGGGGGATTATGGCTACACCTTC. Translated, it gives CASSRGGQGDYGYTF. The rearrangement uses TRBV28 and TRBJ1-2, with 10 bases fitting TRBD1. The germline CDR1 and CDR2 sequences are MDHEN and SYDVKM. Trimming cost V 5 bases and J 5 bases; bases outside gene matches: 8. The CDR3 has 15 amino acids.

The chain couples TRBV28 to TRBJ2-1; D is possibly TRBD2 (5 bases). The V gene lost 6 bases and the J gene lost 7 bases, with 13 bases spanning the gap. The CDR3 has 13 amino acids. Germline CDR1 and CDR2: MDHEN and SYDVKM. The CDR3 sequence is CASSMGALNEQFF. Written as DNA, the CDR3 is TGTGCCAGCAGCATGGGAGCCCTTAATGAGCAGTTCTTC.

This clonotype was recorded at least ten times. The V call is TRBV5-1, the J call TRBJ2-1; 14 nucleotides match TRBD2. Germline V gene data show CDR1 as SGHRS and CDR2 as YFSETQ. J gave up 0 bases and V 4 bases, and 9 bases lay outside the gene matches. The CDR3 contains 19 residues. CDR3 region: CASSPGLAGGRSSYNEQFF. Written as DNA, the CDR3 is TGCGCCAGCAGCCCAGGACTAGCGGGGGGAAGGAGCTCCTACAATGAGCAGTTCTTC.

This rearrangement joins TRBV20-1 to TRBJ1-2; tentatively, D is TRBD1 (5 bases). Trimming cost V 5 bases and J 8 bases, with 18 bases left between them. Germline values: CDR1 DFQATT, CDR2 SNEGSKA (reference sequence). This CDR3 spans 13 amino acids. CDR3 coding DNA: TGCAGTGCTGCCGCGGGGGGGTTAATCGGCTACACCTTC. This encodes CSAAAGGLIGYTF.

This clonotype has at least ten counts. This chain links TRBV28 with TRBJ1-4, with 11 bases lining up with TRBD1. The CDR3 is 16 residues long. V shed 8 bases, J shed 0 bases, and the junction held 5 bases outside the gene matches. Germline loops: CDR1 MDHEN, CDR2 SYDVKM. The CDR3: CASGTGGLSTNEKLFF. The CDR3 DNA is TGTGCCAGCGGGACAGGGGGACTTTCAACTAATGAAAAACTGTTTTTT.

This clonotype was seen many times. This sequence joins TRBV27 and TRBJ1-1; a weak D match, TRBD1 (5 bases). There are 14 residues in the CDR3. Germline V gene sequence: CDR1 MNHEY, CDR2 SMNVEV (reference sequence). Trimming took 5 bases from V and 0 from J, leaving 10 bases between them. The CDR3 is CASSTGTVNTEAFF. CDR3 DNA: TGTGCCAGCAGTACCGGGACGGTGAACACTGAAGCTTTCTTT.

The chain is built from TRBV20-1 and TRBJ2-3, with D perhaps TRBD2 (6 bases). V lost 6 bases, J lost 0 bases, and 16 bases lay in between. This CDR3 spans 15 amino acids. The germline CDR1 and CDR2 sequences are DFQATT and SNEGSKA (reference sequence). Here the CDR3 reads CSARGAQGSTDTQYF. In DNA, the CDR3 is TGCAGTGCACGCGGGGCCCAGGGCAGCACAGATACGCAGTATTTT.

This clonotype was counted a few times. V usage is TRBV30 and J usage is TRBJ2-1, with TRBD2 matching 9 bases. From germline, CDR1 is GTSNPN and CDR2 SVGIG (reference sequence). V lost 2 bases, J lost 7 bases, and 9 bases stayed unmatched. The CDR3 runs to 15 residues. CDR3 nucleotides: TGTGCCTGGAGTCCCCTAGCGGGATTCGGTAATGAGCAGTTCTTC. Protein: CAWSPLAGFGNEQFF.

The CDR3 is CASSIGTGFGADQPQHF. CDR3 sequence (DNA): TGTGCCAGTAGTATCGGGACAGGGTTTGGCGCGGATCAGCCCCAGCATTTT. The chain joins TRBV19 to TRBJ1-5; 9 bases fit TRBD1. Germline CDR1 and CDR2: LNHDA and SQIVND (reference sequence). V was clipped by 3 bases and J by 5 bases; unmatched bases: 11. CDR3 size: 17 residues. Full variable domain (rest looked up from reference TRBV19 and TRBJ1-5): DGGITQSPKYLFRKEGQNVTLSCEQNLNHDAMYWYRQDPGQGLRLIYYSQIVNDFQKGDIAEGYSVSREKKESFPLTVTSAQKNPTAFYLCASSIGTGFGADQPQHFGDGTRLSIL.

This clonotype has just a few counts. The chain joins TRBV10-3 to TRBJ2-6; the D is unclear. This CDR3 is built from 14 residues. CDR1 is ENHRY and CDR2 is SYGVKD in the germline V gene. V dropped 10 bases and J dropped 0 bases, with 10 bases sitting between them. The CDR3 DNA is TGTGCCACCTCAGCGTTCTCTGGGGCCAACGTCCTGACTTTC. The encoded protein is CATSAFSGANVLTF.

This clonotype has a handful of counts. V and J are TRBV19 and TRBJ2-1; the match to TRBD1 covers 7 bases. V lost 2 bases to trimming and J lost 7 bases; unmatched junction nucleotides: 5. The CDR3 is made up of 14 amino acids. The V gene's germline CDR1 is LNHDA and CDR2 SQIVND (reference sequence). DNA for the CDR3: TGTGCCAGTAGTATACTTCAGGGGGAAAATGAGCAGTTCTTC. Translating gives CASSILQGENEQFF. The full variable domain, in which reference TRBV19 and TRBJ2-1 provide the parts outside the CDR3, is DGGITQSPKYLFRKEGQNVTLSCEQNLNHDAMYWYRQDPGQGLRLIYYSQIVNDFQKGDIAEGYSVSREKKESFPLTVTSAQKNPTAFYLCASSILQGENEQFFGPGTRLTVL.

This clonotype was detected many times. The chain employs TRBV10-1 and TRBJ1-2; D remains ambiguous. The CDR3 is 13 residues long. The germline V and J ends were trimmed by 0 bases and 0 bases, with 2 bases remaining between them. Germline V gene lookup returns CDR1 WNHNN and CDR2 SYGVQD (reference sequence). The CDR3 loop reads CASSESPNYGYTF. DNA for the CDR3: TGCGCCAGCAGTGAGTCCCCTAACTATGGCTACACCTTC.